This T cell receptor beta chain comes out of a study of immune heterogeneity within non-small cell lung tumors. From germline, CDR1 is SNHLY and CDR2 FYNNEI. The CDR3 is made up of 13 amino acids. Trimming removed 2 bases from V and 5 bases from J, with 10 bases in between. This clonotype is classed as medium-sized. The authors used roughly 0.55 ug of bulk tumor genomic DNA per sample as template. Several biopsies per primary tumor were taken during surgery, spaced as far apart as possible. Those enrolled were patients newly diagnosed with untreated non-small cell lung cancer and undergoing curative surgery. A first 10-cycle multiplex round used 32 V-gene and 13 J-gene primers on TCR beta CDR3. One entry per CDR3 protein, called by TCRdb with MiXCR from the multiplex PCR reads. The table shows roughly 2,000 distinct CDR3 sequences, with roughly 26% occurring only once.

The V and J genes are TRBV2 and TRBJ2-7, with D possibly being TRBD1 (5 bases). The receptor was isolated from a woman between 55 and 75 years old with non-small cell lung cancer. Sequencing was carried out using lung tumor tissue. Written as DNA, the CDR3 is TGTGCCAGCAGTGAACAGGGTTTTAACGAGCAGTACTTC. Its protein product is CASSEQGFNEQYF.